This T cell receptor beta chain was captured in a study of cytomegalovirus exposure and HLA in healthy donors (dated by TCRdb to 2017 to 2019). Background on the whole study: An earlier analysis of about 530 of the donors reported approximately 260 Gb of sequence data and some 110 million unique TCR beta sequences obtained from about 170 million T cells. Typing coverage differed by locus: A, B, C, DRB1 and DQB1 were typed in about 629-630 donors, DQA1 in approximately 520, DPA1 in roughly 590, and DPB1 in just under 480. A later analysis re-examined previously published TCR beta repertoires from 610 or so donors and added high-resolution HLA genotyping to investigate patterns of TCR occurrence. An early release that covered about 640 HLA-typed donors contained approximately 290 gigabases of sequencing data and about 93 million unique TCR sequences. Donor age, sex, ethnicity and CMV serostatus were collected together with the repertoire data. In an earlier analysis of more than 550 of the donors, high-throughput TCR beta sequencing was used to judge whether each TCR beta V gene segment behaved as functional or pseudogenic. The study used immunosequencing to profile the T cell repertoires of under 700 subjects and linked those repertoires to cytomegalovirus serostatus. A later genetic analysis took genome-wide SNP genotypes for 398 of the 666 donors and used that subset as a discovery cohort. A separate validation cohort of 100 to 150 different subjects was used in addition to the 666-subject first cohort. Among about 400 genotyped donors of the cohort, an average of around 240,000 unique TCR beta nucleotide sequences was sequenced per donor, of which 15% to 20% were non-productive. HLA typing covered class I and class II loci at four-digit resolution. The later analysis used no new phenotypic data to find candidate immune exposures, relying instead on TCR beta sequences and their occurrence across donors. High-throughput TCR immunosequencing, statistical association of individual TCRs with disease status, and machine learning were combined to predict cytomegalovirus infection status. Every repertoire in the discovery cohort had been generated on one and the same sequencing platform. Several DR-DQ haplotypes were treated as single units for association and clustering because of strong linkage in the cohort. Of the 300 to 500 genotyped donors, more than 75% were placed in the genetic ancestry cluster associated with self-reported Caucasian donors. The study aimed to test whether signatures of past pathogen exposure could be identified by cataloging public T cell receptors. What the work shows at the level of the full study, not this receptor alone: Over 15 rarely observed V segments, including chromosome 9 orphons, were excluded from the earlier analysis of a few hundred of the donors because counts were too low. It was suggested by the authors that the approach could potentially be generalized to other disease states and immunological phenotypes. In a later analysis, 15,000 to 20,000 TCR beta sequences were associated with specific HLA alleles at a false discovery rate of 0.05. In a later analysis, several top co-occurrence clusters were reported to appear linked to parvovirus B19, influenza, CMV and Epstein-Barr virus. In vitro tests confirmed that three of the cytomegalovirus-associated TCR beta chains recognize cytomegalovirus antigens. In a later analysis, TCR association rates were found to vary across HLA loci, with the most associated TCRs seen for DRB1 alleles and the fewest for HLA-C alleles. A further reported finding was that TCR beta sequences accurately predicted the HLA-A and HLA-B alleles for most subjects in the first cohort. V-gene and J-gene trimming of TCR beta chains was associated with a missense DCLRE1C variant in a later genetic analysis, and the association was replicated in an independent cohort. The classifier was reported to diagnose cytomegalovirus status with high specificity and sensitivity in both the original cohort and the validation cohort. CMV serostatus was the only immune exposure information available for the cohort. A later genetic analysis reported fewer N-insertions in productive TCRs among donors in an Asian-associated ancestry cluster than the approximately 670-donor mean. Only TCR beta chains were sequenced in this cohort, and the absence of alpha or paired-chain data limited detectable features. In a later analysis, HLA-associated TCR beta chains were found to be more clonally expanded and to have lower generation probabilities than equally common non-associated chains. Correlated functional status among segregating V segments might reflect linkage disequilibrium, but an unknown experimental factor could not be ruled out. The study gave a list of roughly 150 TCR beta chains associated with cytomegalovirus. In a later analysis, most CMV-associated TCR beta chains were found to appear HLA-restricted, with HLA associations seemingly driven largely by CMV exposure. The presence/absence analyses assumed that sequencing depth was roughly uniform across donors, and that assumption may not be true. Because HLA typing was missing for some donors at each locus, association tests included only the typed subset. Broadly in line with IMGT annotations, most TCR beta V segments showed up in productive rearrangements about 90% or about 30% of the time in an earlier analysis of 450 to 750 of the donors. Across donors, most TCR sequences were observed very rarely, whereas some public TCRs were present in many individuals. Because the 87-base-pair reads could not distinguish some IMGT-functional V segments, including TRBV6-2 and TRBV6-3, those segments were excluded. A cluster of highly shared sequence variants was judged likely to be a technical artifact of the sequencing pipeline. Assigning TCR associations to individual alleles was difficult when HLA alleles, especially DR and DQ, strongly co-occurred.

Library preparation used the immunoSEQ multiplex PCR assay. For the multiplex PCR, a mixture combining 60 forward primers for TCR Vbeta segments and 13 reverse primers for TCR Jbeta segments was used. Amplification of the CDR3 region of rearranged TCR beta genes was performed with a multiplex PCR assay on genomic DNA. The Illumina HiSeq System was used to sequence the amplified TCR beta libraries as 87-base-pair reads. Per the authors' processing: A later analysis counted 75 million to 100 million unique TCR beta chains across the 666 repertoires, and approximately 11 million of these chains were shared by at least two donors. To remove PCR and sequencing errors, raw reads were error-corrected and collapsed into unique sequences using a nearest-neighbor algorithm that merged closely related sequences. To assign V, D and J gene segments, CDR3 sequences were aligned to IMGT reference sequences. For a sequence to be retained, a match of at least six nucleotides was required to both a V gene segment and a J gene segment. A rearrangement was called productive if the CDR3 had no stop codons and remained in frame with V and J, and every other rearrangement was called non-productive. CDR3 was defined by IMGT convention, running from the second conserved V-encoded cysteine to the conserved J-encoded phenylalanine. The earlier analysis of 500 to 650 of the donors excluded any sequence lacking an unambiguous match to a single V gene segment. An earlier analysis of over 450 of the donors classified V segments as functional when productive rearrangements were above 56.7% and as segregating when the standard deviation between donors was above 5%. A statistical classification framework was developed to diagnose cytomegalovirus status using the catalog of TCR beta chain sequences. In a later analysis, V and J genes were assigned by comparing TCR nucleotide sequences against IMGT/GENE-DB human TR gene sequences. Using the TCRdist pipeline, a later analysis assigned CDR3 sequences along with most-parsimonious VDJ recombination scenarios. In a later analysis, each TCR beta chain was defined by its CDR3 amino acid sequence together with its V-gene family, and reads lacking a unique V-gene family were excluded. A later analysis removed several hundred highly shared, low-generation-probability nucleotide sequences to deal with suspected cross-contamination and a sequencing artifact. In a later analysis, a clonal expansion index was calculated for each public chain from normalized within-repertoire ranks of inferred template counts. Generation probabilities in a later analysis came from a VDJ recombination model fitted to out-of-frame rearrangements, and those results were checked against IGoR. Hypergeometric tests were used in a later analysis to score TCR-TCR, TCR-HLA and TCR-CMV co-occurrence, with a repertoire-size bias correction applied to the TCR pairs. In a later analysis, false discovery rates were estimated by permuting HLA or CMV assignments 20 times. A later analysis grouped co-occurring TCRs with DBSCAN, adding TCRdist sequence similarity when clustering within HLA-allele-positive subsets. For co-occurrence clustering, repertoires with fewer than 30,000 or more than 120,000 public chains were excluded, along with five or six repertoires with anomalous nucleotide sharing. TCRdb limited this immuneACCESS table to in-frame rearrangements with V and J called. A share of clones is missing; checked studies link under half to unresolved V genes, and the rest is unexplained. The V and J calls and the clone size are those of that table, but D and trimming were determined from the DNA. The sample table holds about 190,000 clones, of which around four fifths were seen once. Together, the top ten hold under 0.9% of the sample.

In total, fewer than 750 healthy bone marrow donors made up the cohort. At the time of sampling, all cohort members were nominally healthy, though unrecorded immune exposures were likely present. The donor tested CMV seronegative and was one of the 352 seronegative cohort members. A peripheral blood sample was collected from each donor, and TCR beta sequencing was performed on peripheral blood mononuclear cells. Genomic DNA was extracted from the blood cell samples with the Qiagen DNeasy Blood Extraction Kit. Remarks on this clone: This receptor's antigen is unknown. Qualities for individual bases were not recorded, and no much larger clone is one base off.

V and J are trimmed by 6 bases and 0 bases, and the gene matches miss 5 bases of the junction. The germline V gene gives CDR1 as MNHEY and CDR2 as SVGAGI. From cysteine to phenylalanine, the CDR3 is 15 amino acids long. The entry retains the CDR3 DNA only, 45 bases that are in frame from base 1. The TCR was taken from a woman between 18 and 29 years old in good health and CMV-seronegative. Sequencing used PBMCs. The chain was built from TRBV6-5 and TRBJ2-1; 7 middle bases align to TRBD1. The nucleotide sequence is given as TGTGCCAGCAGCCTGGGACAGAGCTCCTACAATGAGCAGTTCTTC. This translates into CASSLGQSSYNEQFF.